This T cell receptor beta chain was found in a study of blood T cell repertoires in COVID-19. The repertoire was sequenced with immunoSEQ multiplex PCR; TCRdb's copy has only in-frame clones and lacks some. The data contain under 250,000 clones, almost 90% of them singletons. The CDR3 sequence is 15 residues long. The V segment lost 6 bases and the J segment 6 bases; nucleotides outside the gene matches: 9. Germline lookup yields CDR1 SEHNR and CDR2 FQNEAQ (reference sequence). There are a few counts of this clone. The chain couples TRBV7-9 to TRBJ2-2; TRBD1 matches at 8 bases. This clonotype was sampled from a woman aged 55 to 70 with acute or convalescent COVID-19. Sequencing used peripheral blood. CDR3 in amino acids: CASRPDRAGAGELFF. CDR3 bases: TGTGCCAGCAGACCGGACAGGGCTGGGGCCGGGGAGCTGTTTTTT.